The clone carrying this T cell receptor (beta chain) showed up just once. Its antigen is not known. One junction end does not reproduce the germline sequence, and a read error may be involved. In preparing bulk TCR libraries, previously described methods and listed TCR primers were used. Using its own MiXCR run on the PCR reads, TCRdb lists one record per CDR3 protein. The table lists about 86,000 distinct CDR3 sequences, roughly 25% of them singletons. This specimen belongs to a study of molecular identifiers for immune sequencing clone quantification. Broader study findings: Detecting spiked Jurkat TCR RNA from one cell among more than 750,000 naive cells was reportedly possible.

Germline lookup yields CDR1 SGHRS and CDR2 YFSETQ. The CDR3 is 15 amino acids. The receptor was isolated from a human donor in good health. Some libraries in this study had Jurkat cell RNA spiked in. The specimen sequenced was naive CD8+ T cells from blood, with Jurkat cell RNA spiked in. Subset indicated: FACS-sorted CD8+CD4-CCR7+CD45RA+ naive T cells. The chain uses TRBV5-1 and TRBJ2-7, with D possibly matching TRBD1 (6 bases). CDR3 protein: CASSLATGPVSAPSF. As DNA, the CDR3 is TGCGCCAGCAGCTTGGCTACAGGGCCTGTATCAGCGCCGTCCTTC.